These 3 T cell receptor beta chains came from one sample sequenced in a study of control samples from healthy donors and cancer patients. The data were produced by immunoSEQ multiplex PCR, yet TCRdb's version contains in-frame clones alone and is incomplete. Here the sample spans 3,500 to 4,500 clones, roughly 77% being singletons. Sequencing was performed on formalin-fixed, paraffin-embedded tissue. These receptors originate from a female donor with melanoma.

The gene calls are TRBV21-1 and TRBJ1-2. TRBV21-1 is deemed a pseudogene. The CDR3 is 15 amino acids. The CDR3 loop reads CASSKGPIPNYGYTF. The DNA of the CDR3 is TGTGCCAGCAGCAAAGGACCGATTCCTAACTATGGCTACACCTTC.

This chain links TRBV7-2 with TRBJ2-7; D not certain. The CDR3 sequence is 15 residues long. CDR1 and CDR2 from the germline V gene are SGHTA and FQGNSA. V was trimmed by 1 base and J by 0 bases, leaving 10 bases between them. CDR3 in amino acids: CASSLDPQSSYEQYF. CDR3 DNA: TGTGCCAGCAGCTTAGACCCCCAGAGCTCCTACGAGCAGTACTTC.

The chain has TRBV6-2 or TRBV6-3 and TRBJ2-7; 13 bases are shared with TRBD2. CDR3 length: 17 residues. The V gene end was trimmed by 5 bases and the J gene end by 3 bases; junction bases not matched to a gene: 10. Germline V gene sequence: CDR1 MNHEY, CDR2 SVGEGT. This CDR3 reads CASSAFPGLAGIYEQYF. The DNA of the CDR3 is TGTGCCAGCAGTGCATTTCCGGGACTAGCGGGAATCTACGAGCAGTACTTC.